This T cell receptor (beta chain) stems from a study of blood T cell repertoires in COVID-19 (TCRdb year 2020). With respect to the entire study: Samples covering the acute and convalescent phases of COVID-19 were provided by collaborators in the United States, Italy and Spain. Samples came from the ongoing ImmuneRACE study (first 160 participants) plus 1,254 subjects from 6 global collaborators. The dataset comprised deeply sampled blood TCRbeta repertoires from subjects exposed to, actively infected with, or recovered from COVID-19. The sample metadata nearly always contained a de-identified subject ID, COVID-19 status, age in years and sex. HLA class I and class II types, where available, came from metadata supplied by the sample provider rather than from assay-based typing. The repertoires were released in a freely available public database intended as a resource for research on the immune response to SARS-CoV-2. The material from the prospective study consisted of cDNA or gDNA derived from T cells, B-cell-depleted T cells, or PBMCs.

TCRbeta CDR3 regions were amplified from genomic DNA using the immunoSEQ Assay, a bias-controlled multiplex PCR. The original methods were these. Within the assay, amplification of reference gene primers was used to estimate how many nucleated cells each sample contained. To quantify the absolute abundance of each unique TCRbeta CDR3 rearrangement, sequence reads were collapsed and filtered. For each sample, productive Simpson clonality was calculated as the square root of Simpson's diversity index across productive rearrangements. The clones in this table, taken by TCRdb from immuneACCESS, are in-frame only. Not every clone is retained; where verified, under half of the shortfall comes from an unresolved V gene, and the cause of the rest is unknown. V and J calls and clone size are those listed in that table; D and trimming were worked out from the DNA. For this sample there are 300,000 to 450,000 clones; more than 75% appear just once. Less than 3.5% of the sample is taken by the ten largest.

The CDR3, cysteine through phenylalanine, is 14 amino acids long. Just the 42-base CDR3 DNA is kept, in frame starting at base 1. V sheds 0 bases and J sheds 6 bases, leaving 11 bases between their ends. As encoded in the germline V gene, CDR1 is SGHRS while CDR2 is YFSETQ. Points on this clone: Its antigen specificity is not known. Qualities for individual bases were not recorded, and no much larger clone is one base off.

Each collaborating institution followed its own protocols to collect whole blood in K2EDTA tubes. For TCRbeta analysis, collaborators shipped samples as frozen whole blood, isolated PBMCs, or DNA extracted from either of those sample types. Results the study describes overall, beyond this receptor: How much clinical and demographic metadata was included differed by source and by participant, and the metadata was provided uncurated.

Recombination joined TRBV5-1 with TRBJ2-3; TRBD1 could be the D gene, as 5 bases match. Input material: peripheral blood. The source of this sequence is a human donor in a cohort sampled during active COVID-19. The CDR3 reads as follows: CASSLGGSLDTQYF. The DNA reads TGCGCCAGCAGCTTGGGGGGCTCCTTGGATACGCAGTATTTT.